The 21 T cell receptor beta chains given below trace back to one sample, sequenced in a study of T cell changes during pregnancy in multiple sclerosis. TCRdb's copy holds only in-frame clones and misses some; the assay was immunoSEQ multiplex PCR. The table lists approximately 69,000 clones, roughly 94% of them singletons. Specimen: peripheral blood, collected in the third trimester of pregnancy. Every receptor here comes from a female donor with multiple sclerosis, enrolled in a pregnancy study.

This chain connects TRBV10-3 to TRBJ1-1, with 7 nucleotides matching TRBD1. The CDR3 is 16 residues long. The V segment lost 3 bases and the J segment 4 bases; nucleotides outside the gene matches: 11. In germline, CDR1 is ENHRY, CDR2 SYGVKD. CDR3 amino acids: CAISDLDRVRGTEAFF. The DNA of the CDR3 is TGTGCCATCAGTGACCTTGACAGGGTTCGGGGCACTGAAGCTTTCTTT.

Here the CDR3 reads CASSLALGASYGYTF. CDR3 nucleotide sequence: TGTGCCAGCAGCTTAGCGCTCGGTGCGAGCTATGGCTACACCTTC. This chain joins TRBV7-9 and TRBJ1-2; unclear D gene. V was shortened by 0 bases and J by 4 bases, with 12 bases between the two germline ends. Germline CDR1 SEHNR, CDR2 FQNEAQ (reference sequence). The CDR3 loop spans 15 amino acids.

This chain links TRBV11-2 with TRBJ2-1; TRBD1 aligns across 7 bases. Germline assignment: CDR1 SGHAT and CDR2 FQNNGV. This CDR3 is 15 amino acids long. V lost 1 base and J lost 1; bases outside the gene matches: 1. CDR3 DNA: TGTGCCAGCAGCTTAGGACAGGGTTCCTACAATGAGCAGTTCTTC. The encoded protein is CASSLGQGSYNEQFF.

This chain connects TRBV19 to TRBJ2-1; the match to TRBD1 covers 9 bases. The junction had 9 bases not matched to a gene; V was cut back by 7 bases and J by 8 bases. The CDR3 loop spans 14 amino acids. Germline V gives CDR1 LNHDA, CDR2 SQIVND (reference sequence). The CDR3 coding sequence is TGTGCCAGTACCAGGGGACAGGGTCTCTATGAGCAGTTCTTC. Its translation: CASTRGQGLYEQFF.

J is TRBJ1-4 and V is TRBV30, with 11 bases matching TRBD1. V shed 3 bases and J 8 bases; nucleotides not matched to a gene: 8. Germline CDR1 is GTSNPN and CDR2 is SVGIG (reference sequence). CDR3 length: 15 amino acids. The CDR3 DNA reads as TGTGCCTGGAGAGGGACAGGGGGAAGTCGGGAAAAACTGTTTTTT. It codes for CAWRGTGGSREKLFF.

This rearrangement joins TRBV7-3 to TRBJ2-1, with 8 bases identical to TRBD2. After removal of 0 bases from V and 4 bases from J, the junction contained 2 bases not matched to a gene. CDR3 length equals 15 residues. Germline V lookup: CDR1 SGHTA, CDR2 FQGTGA. CDR3 in DNA: TGTGCCAGCAGCTTAACGGCGGGGGGTTACAATGAGCAGTTCTTC. This encodes CASSLTAGGYNEQFF.

In its sample, this clone was seen once. This chain connects TRBV7-2 to TRBJ2-1; D not certain. With 1 base removed from V and 6 bases from J, the gap between germline ends came to 10 bases. The CDR3 is made up of 14 amino acids. Per the germline V gene, CDR1 is SGHTA and CDR2 is FQGNSA. DNA of the CDR3: TGTGCCAGCAGCTTAGAGCGAGTACTCAATGAGCAGTTCTTC. This gives the protein CASSLERVLNEQFF.

J is TRBJ1-6 and V is TRBV7-9; possibly TRBD1 for D (5 bases). Germline CDR1 SEHNR, CDR2 FQNEAQ (reference sequence). This CDR3 contains 14 residues. The ends were cut back, 2 bases at V and 5 bases at J, with 7 bases in the middle. CDR3 region: CASSLQGNNSPLHF. The CDR3, as DNA: TGTGCCAGCAGCTTACAGGGAAATAATTCACCCCTCCACTTT.

The CDR3: CASSPLPSGVYNEQFF. The CDR3 DNA follows: TGTGCCAGCTCACCATTGCCTAGCGGGGTTTACAATGAGCAGTTCTTC. The V and J genes are TRBV18 and TRBJ2-1; 9 bases map to TRBD2. CDR3 length: 16 residues. After removal of 2 bases from V and 4 bases from J, the junction contained 6 bases not matched to a gene. The germline gives CDR1 KGHSH, CDR2 LQKENI.

The chain joins TRBV6-5 to TRBJ1-1; D is undetermined. Per the germline V gene, CDR1 is MNHEY and CDR2 is SVGAGI. The CDR3 covers 11 residues. The V and J ends lost 6 bases and 6 bases respectively, with 8 bases between them. In nucleotides, the CDR3 is TGTGCCAGCAGCCACGGGGCTGAAGCTTTCTTT. Protein product: CASSHGAEAFF.

The chain employs TRBV7-9 and TRBJ1-5; D remains ambiguous. The CDR3 has 15 amino acids. The germline V gene encodes CDR1 SEHNR and CDR2 FQNEAQ (reference sequence). V was cut by 0 bases and J by 2 bases, with 8 bases left in between. CDR3 DNA: TGTGCCAGCAGCTTAGCCGCGGGAGGCAATCAGCCCCAGCATTTT. It codes for CASSLAAGGNQPQHF.

The chain couples TRBV18 to TRBJ2-1; 9 bases map to TRBD1. The CDR3 is 15 amino acids. With V trimmed by 2 bases and J by 4 bases, 3 bases remained unmatched. CDR1 KGHSH and CDR2 LQKENI come from the germline V gene. The CDR3 region has the DNA TGTGCCAGCTCACCAGGGGACAGGGTGTACAATGAGCAGTTCTTC. Its protein product is CASSPGDRVYNEQFF.

This chain links TRBV29-1 with TRBJ1-1, with D perhaps TRBD1 (5 bases). V was cut by 6 bases and J by 0 bases, with 11 bases left in between. Germline loops: CDR1 SQVTM, CDR2 ANQGSEA. CDR3 length: 13 amino acids. CDR3 sequence: CSVAGRMNTEAFF. The CDR3 DNA reads as TGCAGCGTGGCGGGACGGATGAACACTGAAGCTTTCTTT.

The chain combines TRBV13 with TRBJ1-1; D is perhaps TRBD1 (6 bases). The CDR3 has 15 residues. CDR1 is PRHDT and CDR2 is FYEKMQ in the germline V gene (reference sequence). Trimming left V 4 bases short and J 0 bases short, with 12 bases between. CDR3 sequence: CASSSRTVLNTEAFF. The CDR3 coding sequence is TGTGCCAGCAGCTCACGGACAGTTTTGAACACTGAAGCTTTCTTT.

The chain employs TRBV9 and TRBJ2-2; 10 positions agree with TRBD2. The germline gives CDR1 SGDLS, CDR2 YYNGEE. Germline trimming cut 2 bases from V and 0 bases from J; bases unmatched to any gene: 13. The CDR3 runs to 20 residues. CDR3 loop: CASSVFASGGARANTGELFF. The DNA for the CDR3 is TGTGCCAGCAGCGTCTTCGCCAGCGGGGGGGCTCGGGCGAACACCGGGGAGCTGTTTTTT.

The chain is built from TRBV4-2 and TRBJ2-7, with 10 bases lining up with TRBD1. J was trimmed by 0 bases and V by 3 bases; bases with no gene match: 2. CDR1 and CDR2 from the germline V gene are LGHNA and YNFKEQ. The CDR3 consists of 15 residues. CDR3: CASSQGQGNSYEQYF. The CDR3 nucleotides read TGTGCCAGCAGCCAGGGACAGGGGAACTCCTACGAGCAGTACTTC.

As to this clone: A read error may explain this, as a much larger clone is one base away. The rearrangement links TRBV6-4 to TRBJ2-3; a weak D match, TRBD2 (7 bases). Trimming took off 2 bases at V and 2 bases at J, with 8 bases between the two ends. Germline V gene sequence: CDR1 MRHNA, CDR2 SNTAGT. This CDR3 has 14 residues. This CDR3 reads CASSDAGATDTQYF. CDR3 bases: TGTGCCAGCAGTGACGCGGGGGCCACAGATACGCAGTATTTT.

V gene TRBV19 combines with J gene TRBJ1-1; TRBD1 aligns across 7 bases. This CDR3 comprises 13 residues. The germline gives CDR1 LNHDA, CDR2 SQIVND (reference sequence). The V and J ends lost 9 bases and 7 bases, in that order; junction bases with no gene match: 11. The CDR3 DNA follows: TGTGCCAGCTCCCCGACAGGGCCTCTTGAAGCTTTCTTT. Protein product: CASSPTGPLEAFF.

The sample holds one count of this clone. The rearrangement joins TRBV10-2 to TRBJ2-7; TRBD1 matches at 7 bases. The germline V gene encodes CDR1 WSHSY and CDR2 SAAADI. The CDR3 is 15 residues long. Trimming cost V 5 bases and J 4 bases; bases outside gene matches: 11. In nucleotides, the CDR3 is TGCGCCAGCAGTTCTACACAGGGGTTGGAGTACGAGCAGTACTTC. It encodes CASSSTQGLEYEQYF.

This clone was detected only once. The chain has TRBV2 and TRBJ2-1, with 11 bases aligning to TRBD2. V trimming: 5 bases; J trimming: 14 bases; junction bases outside the gene matches: 8. CDR1 and CDR2 from the germline V gene are SNHLY and FYNNEI. The CDR3 contains 13 residues. Here the CDR3 reads CASSSRLAGGKFF. The CDR3 region has the DNA TGTGCCAGCAGTTCGAGGCTAGCGGGGGGAAAGTTCTTC. Full variable domain (missing parts from reference TRBV2 and TRBJ2-1): EPEVTQTPSHQVTQMGQEVILRCVPISNHLYFYWYRQILGQKVEFLVSFYNNEISEKSEIFDDQFSVERPDGSNFTLKIRSTKLEDSAMYFCASSSRLAGGKFFGPGTRLTVL.

V and J are TRBV9 and TRBJ2-2; TRBD1 might be the D (6 bases). This CDR3 comprises 15 residues. Trimming shortened V by 0 bases and J by 2 bases, and 8 bases separated the two germline ends. Looked up from germline, CDR1 is SGDLS and CDR2 is YYNGEE. As DNA, the CDR3 is TGTGCCAGCAGCGTAGGGACAGCAAACACCGGGGAGCTGTTTTTT. Its translation: CASSVGTANTGELFF.